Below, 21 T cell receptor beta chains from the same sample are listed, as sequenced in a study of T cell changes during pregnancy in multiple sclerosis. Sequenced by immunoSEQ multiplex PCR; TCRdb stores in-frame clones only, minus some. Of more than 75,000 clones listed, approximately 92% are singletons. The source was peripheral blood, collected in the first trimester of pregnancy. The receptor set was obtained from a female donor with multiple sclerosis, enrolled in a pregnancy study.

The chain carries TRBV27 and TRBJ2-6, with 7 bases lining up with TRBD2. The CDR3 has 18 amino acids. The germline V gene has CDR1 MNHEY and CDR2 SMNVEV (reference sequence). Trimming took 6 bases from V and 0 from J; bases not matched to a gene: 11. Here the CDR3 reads CASRQRLAGLSGANVLTF. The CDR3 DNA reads TGTGCCAGCAGGCAAAGATTAGCGGGCCTCTCTGGGGCCAACGTCCTGACTTTC.

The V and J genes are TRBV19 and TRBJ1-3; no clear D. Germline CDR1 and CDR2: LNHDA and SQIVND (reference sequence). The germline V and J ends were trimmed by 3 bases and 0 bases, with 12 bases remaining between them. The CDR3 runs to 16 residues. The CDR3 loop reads CASSMVGTSSGNTIYF. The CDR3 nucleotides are TGTGCCAGTAGTATGGTGGGAACTAGCTCTGGAAACACCATATATTTT.

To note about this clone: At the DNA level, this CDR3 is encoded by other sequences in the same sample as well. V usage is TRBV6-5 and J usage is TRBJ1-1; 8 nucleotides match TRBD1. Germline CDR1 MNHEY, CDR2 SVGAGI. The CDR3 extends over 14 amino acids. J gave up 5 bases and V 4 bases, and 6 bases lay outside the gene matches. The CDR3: CASSSWTGRTEAFF. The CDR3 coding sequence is TGTGCCAGCAGTTCTTGGACAGGGAGGACTGAAGCTTTCTTT.

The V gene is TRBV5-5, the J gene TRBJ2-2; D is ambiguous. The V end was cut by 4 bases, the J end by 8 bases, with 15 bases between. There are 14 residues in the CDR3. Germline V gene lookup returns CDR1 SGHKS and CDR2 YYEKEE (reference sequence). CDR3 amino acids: CASSLTTVVGELFF. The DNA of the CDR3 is TGTGCCAGCAGCCTAACTACCGTCGTTGGGGAGCTGTTTTTT.

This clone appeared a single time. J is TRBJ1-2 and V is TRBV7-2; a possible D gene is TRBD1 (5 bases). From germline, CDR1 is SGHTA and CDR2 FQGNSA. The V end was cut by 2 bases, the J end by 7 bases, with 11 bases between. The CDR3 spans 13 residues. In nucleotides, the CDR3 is TGTGCCAGCAGCTTAATTGGGGCGGCTGGCTACACCTTC. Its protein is CASSLIGAAGYTF.

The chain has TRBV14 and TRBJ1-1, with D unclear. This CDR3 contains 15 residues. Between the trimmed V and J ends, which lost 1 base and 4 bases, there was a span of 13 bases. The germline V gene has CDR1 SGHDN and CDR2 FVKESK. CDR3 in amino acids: CASSQVAAVGTEAFF. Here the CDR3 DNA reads TGTGCCAGCAGCCAAGTGGCGGCGGTGGGCACTGAAGCTTTCTTT.

CDR3 region: CASSIGLAERSNEQFF. DNA of the CDR3: TGTGCCAGCAGCATCGGACTAGCGGAGAGAAGCAATGAGCAGTTCTTC. The chain couples TRBV5-4 to TRBJ2-1, with 10 bases lining up with TRBD2. CDR1 SGHNT and CDR2 YYREEE come from the germline V gene (reference sequence). This CDR3 has 16 residues. The V gene end was trimmed by 4 bases and the J gene end by 6 bases; junction bases not matched to a gene: 10.

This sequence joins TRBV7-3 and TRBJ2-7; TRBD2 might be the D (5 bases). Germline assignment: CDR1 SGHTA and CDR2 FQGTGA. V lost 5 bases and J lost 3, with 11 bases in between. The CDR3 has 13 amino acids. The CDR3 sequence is CASSQTGNYEQYF. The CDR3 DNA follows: TGTGCCAGCAGCCAAACCGGGAACTACGAGCAGTACTTC.

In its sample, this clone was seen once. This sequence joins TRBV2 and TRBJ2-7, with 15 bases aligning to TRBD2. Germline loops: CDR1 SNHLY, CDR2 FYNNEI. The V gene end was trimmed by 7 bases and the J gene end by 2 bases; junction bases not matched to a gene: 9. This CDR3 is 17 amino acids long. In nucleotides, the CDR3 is TGTGCCAGCATCCCGGGACTAGCGGGAGGTTCACCCTACGAGCAGTACTTC. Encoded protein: CASIPGLAGGSPYEQYF.

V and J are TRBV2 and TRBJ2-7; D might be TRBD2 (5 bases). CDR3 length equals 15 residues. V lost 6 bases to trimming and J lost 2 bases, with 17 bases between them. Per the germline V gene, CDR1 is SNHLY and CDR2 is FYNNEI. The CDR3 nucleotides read TGTGCCAGCAGGTATATGGGAGACGGTCCCTACGAGCAGTACTTC. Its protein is CASRYMGDGPYEQYF. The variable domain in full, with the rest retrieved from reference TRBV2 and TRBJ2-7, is EPEVTQTPSHQVTQMGQEVILRCVPISNHLYFYWYRQILGQKVEFLVSFYNNEISEKSEIFDDQFSVERPDGSNFTLKIRSTKLEDSAMYFCASRYMGDGPYEQYFGPGTRLTVT.

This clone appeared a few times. CDR3 residues: CASSSTGQNQPQHF. As DNA, the CDR3 is TGTGCCAGCAGTTCCACAGGGCAAAATCAGCCCCAGCATTTT. The chain uses TRBV7-2 and TRBJ1-5, with D tentatively TRBD1 (6 bases). The V end was cut by 6 bases, the J end by 4 bases, with 13 bases between. Germline CDR1 SGHTA, CDR2 FQGNSA. The CDR3 has 14 amino acids.

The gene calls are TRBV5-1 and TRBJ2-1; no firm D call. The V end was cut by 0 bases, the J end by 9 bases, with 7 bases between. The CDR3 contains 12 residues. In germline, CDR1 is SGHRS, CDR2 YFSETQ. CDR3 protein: CASSLDLSEQFF. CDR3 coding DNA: TGCGCCAGCAGCTTGGACCTGAGTGAGCAGTTCTTC.

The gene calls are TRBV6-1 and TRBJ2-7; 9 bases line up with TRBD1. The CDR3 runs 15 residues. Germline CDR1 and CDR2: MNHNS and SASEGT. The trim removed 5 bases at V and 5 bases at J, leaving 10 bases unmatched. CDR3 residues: CASSFAGTGRHEQYF. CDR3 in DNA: TGTGCCAGCAGTTTCGCCGGGACAGGGCGACACGAGCAGTACTTC.

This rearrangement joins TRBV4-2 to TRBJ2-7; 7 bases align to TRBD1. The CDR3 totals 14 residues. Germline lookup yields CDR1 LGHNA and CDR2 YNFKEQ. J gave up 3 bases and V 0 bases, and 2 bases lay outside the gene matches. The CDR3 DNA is TGTGCCAGCAGCCAAGACCAGGGGGACTACGAGCAGTACTTC. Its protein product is CASSQDQGDYEQYF.

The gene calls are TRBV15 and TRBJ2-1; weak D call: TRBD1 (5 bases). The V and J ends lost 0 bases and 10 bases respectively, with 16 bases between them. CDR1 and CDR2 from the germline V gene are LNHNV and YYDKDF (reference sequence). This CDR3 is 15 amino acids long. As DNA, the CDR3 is TGTGCCACCAGCAGAGATACCCCGCCCAGGGCGGAGCAGTTCTTC. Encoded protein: CATSRDTPPRAEQFF.

The CDR3 reads CASSFRESLYNEQFF. CDR3 bases: TGTGCCAGCAGCTTTAGGGAGTCCCTTTACAATGAGCAGTTCTTC. The J gene is TRBJ2-1, the V gene TRBV7-9; TRBD2 might be the D (5 bases). The CDR3 consists of 15 residues. The germline V and J ends were trimmed by 3 bases and 4 bases, with 13 bases remaining between them. Germline assignment: CDR1 SEHNR and CDR2 FQNEAQ (reference sequence).

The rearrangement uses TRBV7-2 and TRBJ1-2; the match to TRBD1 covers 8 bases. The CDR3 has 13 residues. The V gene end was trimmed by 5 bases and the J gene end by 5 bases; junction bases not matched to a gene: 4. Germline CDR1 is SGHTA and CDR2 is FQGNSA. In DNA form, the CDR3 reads TGTGCCAGCAGCAAGGACAGGGTGTATGGCTACACCTTC. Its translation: CASSKDRVYGYTF.

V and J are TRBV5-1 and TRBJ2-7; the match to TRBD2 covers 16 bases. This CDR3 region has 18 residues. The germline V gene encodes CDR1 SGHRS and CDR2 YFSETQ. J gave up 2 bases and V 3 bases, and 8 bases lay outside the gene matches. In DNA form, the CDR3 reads TGCGCCAGCAGCTCCTATCCTGGGACTAGCGGGAGGGCCTACGAGCAGTACTTC. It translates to CASSSYPGTSGRAYEQYF.

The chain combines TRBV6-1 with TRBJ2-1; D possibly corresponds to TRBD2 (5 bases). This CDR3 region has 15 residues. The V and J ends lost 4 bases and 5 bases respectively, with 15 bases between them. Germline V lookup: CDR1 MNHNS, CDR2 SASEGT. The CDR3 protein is CASSAEVEAHNEQFF. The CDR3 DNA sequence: TGTGCCAGCAGTGCGGAGGTGGAGGCTCACAATGAGCAGTTCTTC.

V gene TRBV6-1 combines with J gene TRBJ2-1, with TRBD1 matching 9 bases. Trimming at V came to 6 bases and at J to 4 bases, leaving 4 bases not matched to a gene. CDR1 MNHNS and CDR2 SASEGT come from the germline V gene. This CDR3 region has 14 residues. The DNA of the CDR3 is TGTGCCAGCAGCGGGGGACAGGGTTACAATGAGCAGTTCTTC. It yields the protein CASSGGQGYNEQFF.

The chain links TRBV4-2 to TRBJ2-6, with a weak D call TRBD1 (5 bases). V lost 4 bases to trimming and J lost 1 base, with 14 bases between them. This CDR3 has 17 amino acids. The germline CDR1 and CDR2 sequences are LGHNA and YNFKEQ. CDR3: CASSPQGPGSGANVLTF. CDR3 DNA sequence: TGTGCCAGCAGCCCGCAGGGTCCAGGTTCTGGGGCCAACGTCCTGACTTTC.